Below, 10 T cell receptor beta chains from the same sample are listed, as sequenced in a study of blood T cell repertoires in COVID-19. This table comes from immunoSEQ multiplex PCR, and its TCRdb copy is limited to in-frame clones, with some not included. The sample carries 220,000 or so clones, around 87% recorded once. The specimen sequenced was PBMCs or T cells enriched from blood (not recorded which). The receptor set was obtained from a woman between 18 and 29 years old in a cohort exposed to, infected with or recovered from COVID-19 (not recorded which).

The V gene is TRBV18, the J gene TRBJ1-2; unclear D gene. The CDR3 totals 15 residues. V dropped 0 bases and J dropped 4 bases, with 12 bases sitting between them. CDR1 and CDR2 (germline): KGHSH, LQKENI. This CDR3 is CASSPPPGSSYGYTF. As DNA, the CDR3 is TGTGCCAGCTCACCACCGCCGGGATCCAGCTATGGCTACACCTTC.

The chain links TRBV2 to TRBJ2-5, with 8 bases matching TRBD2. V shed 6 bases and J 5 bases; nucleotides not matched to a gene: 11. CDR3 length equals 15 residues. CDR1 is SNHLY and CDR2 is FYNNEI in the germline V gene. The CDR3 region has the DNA TGTGCCAGCAGGGGGGGGCTAGCGGGTCCGGAGACCCAGTACTTC. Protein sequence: CASRGGLAGPETQYF.

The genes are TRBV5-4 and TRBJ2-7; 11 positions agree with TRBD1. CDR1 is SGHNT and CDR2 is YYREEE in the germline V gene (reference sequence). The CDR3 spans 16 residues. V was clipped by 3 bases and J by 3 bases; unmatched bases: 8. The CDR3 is CASSSSPDRGLYEQYF. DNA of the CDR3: TGTGCCAGCAGCTCTTCCCCGGACAGGGGGCTCTACGAGCAGTACTTC.

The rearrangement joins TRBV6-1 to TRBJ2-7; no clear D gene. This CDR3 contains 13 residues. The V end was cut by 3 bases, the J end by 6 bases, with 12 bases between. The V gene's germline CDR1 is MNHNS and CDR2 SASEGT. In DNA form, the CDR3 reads TGTGCCAGCAGTGAGGCAGGTCCCGTCGAGCAGTACTTC. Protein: CASSEAGPVEQYF.

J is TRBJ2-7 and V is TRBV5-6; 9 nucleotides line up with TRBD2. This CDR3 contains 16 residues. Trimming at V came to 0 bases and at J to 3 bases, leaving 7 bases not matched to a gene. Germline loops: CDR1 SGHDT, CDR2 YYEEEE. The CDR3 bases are TGTGCCAGCAGCTTGGGACTAGCGGAACCCCTCTACGAGCAGTACTTC. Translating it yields CASSLGLAEPLYEQYF.

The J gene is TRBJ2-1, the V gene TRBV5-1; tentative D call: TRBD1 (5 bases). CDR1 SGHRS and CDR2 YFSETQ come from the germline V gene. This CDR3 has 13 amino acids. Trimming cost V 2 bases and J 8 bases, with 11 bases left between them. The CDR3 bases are TGCGCCAGCAGCTTTACAGGTTTCGATGAGCAGTTCTTC. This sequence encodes CASSFTGFDEQFF.

Here the CDR3 DNA reads TGTGCCAGCAGCTTAGATCTTACAGTCTACTTC. Translated, it gives CASSLDLTVYF. J is TRBJ2-7 and V is TRBV11-2; D gene unclear. CDR1 SGHAT and CDR2 FQNNGV come from the germline V gene. The CDR3 sequence is 11 residues long. V shed 0 bases and J shed 13 bases, with 10 bases lying between them.

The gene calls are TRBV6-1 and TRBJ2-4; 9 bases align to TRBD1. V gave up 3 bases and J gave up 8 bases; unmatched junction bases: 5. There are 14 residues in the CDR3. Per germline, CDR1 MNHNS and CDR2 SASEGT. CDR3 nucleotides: TGTGCCAGCAGTGATGGACAGGGGAGGGACATTCAGTACTTC. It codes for CASSDGQGRDIQYF.

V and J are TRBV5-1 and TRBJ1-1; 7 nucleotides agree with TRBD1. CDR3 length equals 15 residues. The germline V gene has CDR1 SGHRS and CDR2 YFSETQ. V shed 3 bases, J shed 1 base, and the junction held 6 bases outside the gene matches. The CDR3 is CASSSHDRANTEAFF. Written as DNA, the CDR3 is TGCGCCAGCAGCTCCCACGACAGGGCGAACACTGAAGCTTTCTTT.

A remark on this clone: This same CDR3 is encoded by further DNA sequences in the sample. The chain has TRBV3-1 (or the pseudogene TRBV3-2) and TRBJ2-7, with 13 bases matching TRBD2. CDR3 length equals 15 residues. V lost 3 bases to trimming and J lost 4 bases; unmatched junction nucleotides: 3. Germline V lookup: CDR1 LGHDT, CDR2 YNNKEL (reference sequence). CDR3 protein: CASSQGTSGVYEQYF. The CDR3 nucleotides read TGTGCCAGCAGCCAGGGGACTAGCGGGGTTTACGAGCAGTACTTC.